These T cell receptor beta chains were read from a single sample in a study of cytomegalovirus exposure and HLA in healthy donors. Profiled with immunoSEQ multiplex PCR; TCRdb holds only in-frame clones, not every one. The profile covers 90,000 to 130,000 clones, with approximately 79% appearing a single time and roughly 6.2% taken by the ten largest. Material for sequencing was PBMCs. These receptors all stem from a man aged 25 to 45 in good health and CMV-seropositive. The conserved cysteine and the conserved F or W are not part of the CDR3 here.

TRBJ2-5 TRBV5-1 ASSSGGAGLETQY
TRBJ1-5 TRBV15 ATGPGQGVQPQH
TRBJ2-7 TRBV7-6 ASSLAGQGEVEQY
TRBJ1-2 TRBV30 AWSGPTEANYGYT
TRBJ1-4 TRBV5-6 ASSFGSGALREKLF
TRBJ2-7 TRBV11-3 ASSPTSGGSHEQY
TRBJ1-4 TRBV19 ATTGPANEKLF
TRBJ1-5 TRBV6-1 ASSEAGGNQPQH
TRBJ2-7 TRBV6-4 ASSYSPSGGLNEQY
TRBJ2-7 TRBV5-6 ASSPTGTVSYEQY
TRBJ1-1 TRBV19 ASSERQGVTEAF
TRBJ2-5 TRBV2 ASGTLGETQY
TRBJ2-7 TRBV12-5 ASGLYGGFYEQY
TRBJ2-1 TRBV12-5 ASAPTSGGPYNEQF
TRBJ1-5 TRBV19 ASSKAPGQGGSNQPQH
TRBJ2-7 TRBV7-9 ASSSFKQKTAYEQY
TRBJ2-5 TRBV11-2 ASSSPFTGGQETQY
TRBJ1-2 TRBV5-1 ASSLGSGQYGYT
TRBJ1-3 TRBV2 ASSATVGNTIY
TRBJ2-1 TRBV9 ASDPSGGRGNEQF
TRBJ1-5 TRBV27 ASSLRTGRGEPQH
TRBJ1-1 TRBV9 ASSVLQIMNTEAF
. TRBV6-6 ASSFRQGPDEQY
TRBJ1-2 TRBV2 ASSSDGNYGYT
TRBJ2-2 TRBV10-3 AVPAGINTGELF
TRBJ1-1 TRBV18 ASSPRQENTEAF
TRBJ1-4 TRBV6-1 ASSELATNEKLF
TRBJ2-1 TRBV27 ASTGLAGGSSYNEQF
TRBJ1-1 TRBV5-5 ASSSDQGWVTEAF
TRBJ2-1 TRBV2 ASTPELAGVNEQF
TRBJ1-1 TRBV30 AWNWGPTEAF
TRBJ1-1 TRBV19 ASSRSRVSSSAF
TRBJ1-5 TRBV7-3 ASSFAGFGQPQH
TRBJ1-4 TRBV14 ASSQFLIGEKLF
TRBJ2-5 TRBV14 ASSQEYRVSEETQY
. TRBV11-3 ASSPSGWEGKNYEQY
TRBJ1-1 TRBV6-1 ASSEQVGTEAF
TRBJ2-2 TRBV11-3 ASSPRTSGGPNTGELF
TRBJ1-1 TRBV30 AWSARDREIEAF
TRBJ1-2 TRBV7-9 ASSLAQIGQPDGYGYT
TRBJ2-1 TRBV9 ASSAWAGTGTYNEQF
TRBJ1-6 TRBV27 ASSQARDSPLH
TRBJ2-3 TRBV19 ASSMRGGTSTDTQY
TRBJ1-1 TRBV7-9 TSSRGQWTFEAF
TRBJ1-1 TRBV7-6 ASSPRTGLNTEAF
TRBJ1-5 TRBV27 ASSINRDYSNQPQH
TRBJ1-2 TRBV2 ASSERGYSSYGYT
TRBJ2-4 TRBV18 ASSPSGGTKNIQY
TRBJ2-7 TRBV7-2 ASSPSLGQTYEQY
TRBJ1-1 TRBV19 ASSIGGGGTEAF
TRBJ1-1 TRBV19 ASSLGPTGVGTEAF
TRBJ1-6 TRBV7-8 ASSLLLQGTPLH
TRBJ2-2 TRBV4-1 ASSRAPGQGAGAGELF
TRBJ2-2 TRBV5-4 ASSVDSGKTGELF
TRBJ2-3 TRBV9 ASSVSVAGGSDTQY
TRBJ2-7 TRBV7-6 ASSLGGRDRYEQY
TRBJ1-2 TRBV19 ASSIGGQGSYGYT
TRBJ2-5 TRBV10-3 AISDTASGGAETQY
TRBJ2-5 TRBV30 AWSFRGQETQY
TRBJ2-2 TRBV7-6 ASSPGQGGELF